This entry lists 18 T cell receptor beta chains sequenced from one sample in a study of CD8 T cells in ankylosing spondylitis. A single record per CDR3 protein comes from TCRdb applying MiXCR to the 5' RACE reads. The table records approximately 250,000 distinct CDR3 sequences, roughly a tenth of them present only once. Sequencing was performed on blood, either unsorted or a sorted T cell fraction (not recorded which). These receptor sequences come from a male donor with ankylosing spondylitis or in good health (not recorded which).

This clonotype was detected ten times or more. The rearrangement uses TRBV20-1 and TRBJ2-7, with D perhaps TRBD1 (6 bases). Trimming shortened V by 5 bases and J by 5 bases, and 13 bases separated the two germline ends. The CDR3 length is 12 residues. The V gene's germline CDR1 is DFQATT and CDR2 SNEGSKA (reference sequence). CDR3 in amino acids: CSAPNRQDEQYF. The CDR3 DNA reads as TGCAGTGCTCCTAACCGACAGGACGAGCAGTACTTC.

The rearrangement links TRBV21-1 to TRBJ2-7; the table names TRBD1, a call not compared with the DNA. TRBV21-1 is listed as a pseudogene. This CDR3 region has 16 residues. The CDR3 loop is CASCLNPEDRRYEQYF. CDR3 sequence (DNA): TGTGCCTCGTGCCTAAACCCGGAGGACAGGCGCTACGAGCAGTACTTC.

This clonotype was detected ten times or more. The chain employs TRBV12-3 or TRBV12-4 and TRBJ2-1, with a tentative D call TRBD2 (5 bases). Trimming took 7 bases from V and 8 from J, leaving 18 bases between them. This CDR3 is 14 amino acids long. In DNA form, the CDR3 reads TGTGCCAGCACCCCTAGCACCCGAAACGATGAGCAGTTCTTC. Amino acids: CASTPSTRNDEQFF.

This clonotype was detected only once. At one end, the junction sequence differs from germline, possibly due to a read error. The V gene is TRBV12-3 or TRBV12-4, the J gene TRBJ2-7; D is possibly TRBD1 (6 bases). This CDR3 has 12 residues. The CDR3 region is CVSSLGGGEQYF. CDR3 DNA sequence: TGTGTCAGCAGTTTAGGGGGTGGAGAGCAGTACTTC.

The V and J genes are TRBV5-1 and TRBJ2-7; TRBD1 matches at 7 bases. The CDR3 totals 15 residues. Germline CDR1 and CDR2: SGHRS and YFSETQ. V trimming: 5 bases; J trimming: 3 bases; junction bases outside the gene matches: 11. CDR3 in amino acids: CASRPRDSPYYEQYF. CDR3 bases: TGCGCCAGCAGACCTCGGGACAGCCCCTACTACGAGCAGTACTTC.

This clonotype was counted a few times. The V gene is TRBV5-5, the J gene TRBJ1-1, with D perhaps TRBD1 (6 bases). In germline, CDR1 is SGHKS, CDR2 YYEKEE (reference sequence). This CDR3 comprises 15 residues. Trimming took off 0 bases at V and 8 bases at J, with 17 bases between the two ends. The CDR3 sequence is CASSLEGVGFQEAFF. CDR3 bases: TGTGCCAGCAGCTTGGAGGGGGTCGGATTCCAGGAAGCTTTCTTT.

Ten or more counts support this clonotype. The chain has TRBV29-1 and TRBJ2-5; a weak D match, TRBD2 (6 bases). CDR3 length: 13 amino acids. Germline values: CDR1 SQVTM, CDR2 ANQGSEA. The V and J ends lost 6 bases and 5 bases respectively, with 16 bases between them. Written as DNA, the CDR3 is TGCAGCGTCCGGGACTTGGGAGTCGAGACCCAGTACTTC. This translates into CSVRDLGVETQYF.

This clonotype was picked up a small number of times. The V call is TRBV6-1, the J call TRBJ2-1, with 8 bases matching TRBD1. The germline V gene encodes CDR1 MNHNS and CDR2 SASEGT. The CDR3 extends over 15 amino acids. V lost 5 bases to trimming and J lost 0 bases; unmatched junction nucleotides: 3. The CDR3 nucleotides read TGTGCCAGCAGTCCAACAGGGGGCTCCTACAATGAGCAGTTCTTC. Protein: CASSPTGGSYNEQFF.

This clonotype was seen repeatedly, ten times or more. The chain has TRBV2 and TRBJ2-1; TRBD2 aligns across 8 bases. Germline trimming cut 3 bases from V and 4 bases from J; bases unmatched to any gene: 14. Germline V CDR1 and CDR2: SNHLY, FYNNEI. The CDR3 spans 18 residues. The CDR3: CASSDGRTSPKGYNEQFF. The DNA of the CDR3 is TGTGCCAGCAGTGATGGAAGGACTAGCCCAAAGGGGTACAATGAGCAGTTCTTC.

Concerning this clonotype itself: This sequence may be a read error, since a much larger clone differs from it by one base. CDR3 region: CANSLGRDEQFF. CDR3 DNA sequence: TGTGCCAACAGCTTAGGCCGGGATGAGCAGTTCTTC. The chain combines TRBV7-6 with TRBJ2-1; D unclear. The CDR3 runs to 12 residues. The germline gives CDR1 SGHVS, CDR2 FNYEAQ. Complete variable domain (other parts from reference TRBV7-6 and TRBJ2-1): GAGVSQSPRYKVTKRGQDVALRCDPISGHVSLYWYRQALGQGPEFLTYFNYEAQQDKSGLPNDRFSAERPEGSISTLTIQRTEQRDSAMYRCANSLGRDEQFFGPGTRLTVL.

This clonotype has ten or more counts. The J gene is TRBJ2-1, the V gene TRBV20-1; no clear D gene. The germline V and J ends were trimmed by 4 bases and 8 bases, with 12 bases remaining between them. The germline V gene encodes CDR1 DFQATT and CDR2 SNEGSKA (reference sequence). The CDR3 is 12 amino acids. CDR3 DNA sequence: TGCAGTGCTACAGTGGCTGATCATGAGCAGTTCTTC. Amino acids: CSATVADHEQFF.

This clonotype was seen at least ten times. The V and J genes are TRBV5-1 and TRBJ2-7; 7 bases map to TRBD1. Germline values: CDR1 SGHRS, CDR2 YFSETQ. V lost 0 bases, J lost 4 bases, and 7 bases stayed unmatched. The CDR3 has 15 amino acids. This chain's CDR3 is CASSLEGQFLYEQYF. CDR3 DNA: TGCGCCAGCAGCTTGGAGGGACAGTTTCTTTACGAGCAGTACTTC.

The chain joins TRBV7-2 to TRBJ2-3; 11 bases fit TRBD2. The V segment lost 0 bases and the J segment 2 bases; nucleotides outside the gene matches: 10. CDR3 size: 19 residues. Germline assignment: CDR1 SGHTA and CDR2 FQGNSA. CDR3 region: CASSLAGLAGGSHTDTQYF. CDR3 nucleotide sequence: TGTGCCAGCAGCTTAGCAGGCCTAGCGGGGGGATCACACACAGATACGCAGTATTTT. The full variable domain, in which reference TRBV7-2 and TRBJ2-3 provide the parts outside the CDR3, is GAGVSQSPSNKVTEKGKDVELRCDPISGHTALYWYRQSLGQGLEFLIYFQGNSAPDKSGLPSDRFSAERTGGSVSTLTIQRTQQEDSAVYLCASSLAGLAGGSHTDTQYFGPGTRLTVL.

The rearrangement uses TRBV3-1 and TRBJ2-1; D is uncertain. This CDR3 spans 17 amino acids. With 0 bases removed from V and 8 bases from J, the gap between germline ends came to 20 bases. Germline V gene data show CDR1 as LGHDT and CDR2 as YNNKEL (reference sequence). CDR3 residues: CASSQDIRLASRDEQFF. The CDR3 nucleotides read TGTGCCAGCAGCCAAGATATTAGATTGGCCTCTCGCGATGAGCAGTTCTTC.

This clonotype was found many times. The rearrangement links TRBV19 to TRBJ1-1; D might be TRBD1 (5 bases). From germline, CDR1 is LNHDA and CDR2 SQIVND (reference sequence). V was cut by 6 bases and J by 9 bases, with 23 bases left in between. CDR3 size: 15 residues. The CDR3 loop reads CASSPDRGTWSKAFF. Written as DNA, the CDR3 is TGTGCCAGTAGCCCGGACCGGGGGACGTGGAGTAAAGCTTTCTTT.

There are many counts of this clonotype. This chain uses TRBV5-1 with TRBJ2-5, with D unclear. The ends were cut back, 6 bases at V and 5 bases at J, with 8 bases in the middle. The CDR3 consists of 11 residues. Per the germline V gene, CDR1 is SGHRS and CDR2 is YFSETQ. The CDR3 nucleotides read TGCGCCAGCATGGTTCAGGAGACCCAGTACTTC. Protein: CASMVQETQYF.

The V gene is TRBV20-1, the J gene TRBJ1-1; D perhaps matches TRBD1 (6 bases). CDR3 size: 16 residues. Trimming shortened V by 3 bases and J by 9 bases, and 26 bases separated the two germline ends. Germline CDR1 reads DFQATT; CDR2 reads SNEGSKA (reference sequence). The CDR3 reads CSASDIGATRGTKAFF. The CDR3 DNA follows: TGCAGTGCTAGTGATATAGGAGCGACAAGGGGGACTAAAGCTTTCTTT.

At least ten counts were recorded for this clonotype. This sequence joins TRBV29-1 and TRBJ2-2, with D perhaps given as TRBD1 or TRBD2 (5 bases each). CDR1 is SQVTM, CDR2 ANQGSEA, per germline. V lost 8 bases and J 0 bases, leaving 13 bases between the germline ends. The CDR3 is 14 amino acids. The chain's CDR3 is CSYTRDPNTGELFF. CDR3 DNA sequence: TGCAGCTATACGAGGGACCCGAACACCGGGGAGCTGTTTTTT.